This TCR beta chain was identified during a study of blood T cells in healthy people across ages. Findings and limits, study-wide: CMV status of donors was not determined, possibly confounding expanded clonotype changes. Naive T cell percentage by flow cytometry tracked strongly with beta diversity.

A word on this clonotype: As yet, its antigen is unknown.

The CDR3 is 15 residues long. CDR1 and CDR2 (germline): SGHTA, FQGNSA. J gave up 7 bases and V 0 bases, and 6 bases lay outside the gene matches. For the second PCR, which ran for 7 to 11 cycles, a sample-barcoded 5' primer and a J-beta primer mix were used. MiXCR, applied by TCRdb to the 5' RACE reads, yields one record per CDR3 protein. This sample yields some 700,000 distinct CDR3 sequences, of which about 40% are seen a single time; 20% to 25% belongs to the top ten. The receptor comes from an older woman in good health. Sequencing used blood. This chain connects TRBV7-2 to TRBJ2-1; 7 bases are shared with TRBD2. CDR3 DNA: TGTGCCAGCAGCTTAGCTTCTAGCGGAAGAAATGAGCAGTTCTTC. Its protein product is CASSLASSGRNEQFF.